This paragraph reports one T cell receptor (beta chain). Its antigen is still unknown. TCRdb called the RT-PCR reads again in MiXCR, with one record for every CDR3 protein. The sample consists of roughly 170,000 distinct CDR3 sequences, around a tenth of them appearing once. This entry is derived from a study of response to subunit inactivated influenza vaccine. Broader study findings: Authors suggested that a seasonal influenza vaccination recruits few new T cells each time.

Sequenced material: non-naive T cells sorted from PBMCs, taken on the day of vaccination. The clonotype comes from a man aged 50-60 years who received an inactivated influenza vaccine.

This CDR3 is CASSEPSSYEQYF. CDR3 sequence (DNA): TGTGCCAGCAGCGAACCAAGCTCCTACGAGCAGTACTTC. This chain connects TRBV7-2 to TRBJ2-7; D remains ambiguous. Germline CDR1 is SGHTA and CDR2 is FQGNSA. This CDR3 has 13 amino acids. Between the trimmed V and J ends, which lost 5 bases and 0 bases, there was a span of 8 bases.